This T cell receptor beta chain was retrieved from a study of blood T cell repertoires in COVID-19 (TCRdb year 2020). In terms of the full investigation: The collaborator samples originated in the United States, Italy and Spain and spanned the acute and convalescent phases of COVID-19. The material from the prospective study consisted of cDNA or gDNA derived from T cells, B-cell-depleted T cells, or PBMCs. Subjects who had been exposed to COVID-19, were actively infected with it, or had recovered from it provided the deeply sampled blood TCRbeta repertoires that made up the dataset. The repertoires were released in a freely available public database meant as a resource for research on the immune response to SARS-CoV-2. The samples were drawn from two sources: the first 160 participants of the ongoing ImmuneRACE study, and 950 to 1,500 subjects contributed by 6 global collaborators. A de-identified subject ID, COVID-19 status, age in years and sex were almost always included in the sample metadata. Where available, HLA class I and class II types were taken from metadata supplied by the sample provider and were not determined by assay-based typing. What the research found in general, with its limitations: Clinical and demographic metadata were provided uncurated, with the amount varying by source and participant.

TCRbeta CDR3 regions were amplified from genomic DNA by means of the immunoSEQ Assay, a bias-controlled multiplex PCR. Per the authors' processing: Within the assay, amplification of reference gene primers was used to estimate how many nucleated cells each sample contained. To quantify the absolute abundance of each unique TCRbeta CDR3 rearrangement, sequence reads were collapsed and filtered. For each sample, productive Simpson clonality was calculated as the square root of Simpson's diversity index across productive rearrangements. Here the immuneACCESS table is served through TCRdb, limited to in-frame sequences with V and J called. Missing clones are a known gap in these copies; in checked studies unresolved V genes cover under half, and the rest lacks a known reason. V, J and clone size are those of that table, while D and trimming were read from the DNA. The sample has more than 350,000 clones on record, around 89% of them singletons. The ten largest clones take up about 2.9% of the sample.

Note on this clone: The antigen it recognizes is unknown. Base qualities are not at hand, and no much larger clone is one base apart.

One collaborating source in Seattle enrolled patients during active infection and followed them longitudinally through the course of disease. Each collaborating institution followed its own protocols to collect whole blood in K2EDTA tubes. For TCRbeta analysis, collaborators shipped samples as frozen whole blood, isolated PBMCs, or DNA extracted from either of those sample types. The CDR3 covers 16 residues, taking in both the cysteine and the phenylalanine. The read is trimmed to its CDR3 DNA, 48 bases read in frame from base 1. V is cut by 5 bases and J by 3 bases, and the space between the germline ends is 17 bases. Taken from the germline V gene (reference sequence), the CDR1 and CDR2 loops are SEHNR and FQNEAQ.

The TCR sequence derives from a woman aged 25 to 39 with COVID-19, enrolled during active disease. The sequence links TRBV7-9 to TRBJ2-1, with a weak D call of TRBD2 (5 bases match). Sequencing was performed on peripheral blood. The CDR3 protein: CASSAVKDSIYNEQFF. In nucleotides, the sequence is TGTGCCAGCAGCGCAGTTAAGGACTCCATCTACAATGAGCAGTTCTTC.